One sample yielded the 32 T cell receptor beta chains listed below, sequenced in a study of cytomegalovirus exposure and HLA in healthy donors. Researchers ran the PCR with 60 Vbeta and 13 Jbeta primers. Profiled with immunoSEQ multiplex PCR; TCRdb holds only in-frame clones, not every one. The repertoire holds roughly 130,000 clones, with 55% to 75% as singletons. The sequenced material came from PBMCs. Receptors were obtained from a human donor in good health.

CDR3 sequence: CAWSGRGAFF. The CDR3 DNA follows: TGTGCCTGGAGTGGCCGAGGAGCTTTCTTT. V is TRBV30 and J is TRBJ1-1; D gene ambiguous. The germline V gene has CDR1 GTSNPN and CDR2 SVGIG (reference sequence). The CDR3 is 10 amino acids. V was pared by 1 base and J by 10 bases, with 7 bases between.

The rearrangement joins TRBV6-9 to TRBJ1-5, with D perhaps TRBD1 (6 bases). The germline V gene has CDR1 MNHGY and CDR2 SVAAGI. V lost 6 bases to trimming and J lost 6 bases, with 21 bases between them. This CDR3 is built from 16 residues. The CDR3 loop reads CASSATGANSGQPQHF. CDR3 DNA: TGTGCCAGCAGCGCGACAGGCGCTAATTCGGGTCAGCCCCAGCATTTT.

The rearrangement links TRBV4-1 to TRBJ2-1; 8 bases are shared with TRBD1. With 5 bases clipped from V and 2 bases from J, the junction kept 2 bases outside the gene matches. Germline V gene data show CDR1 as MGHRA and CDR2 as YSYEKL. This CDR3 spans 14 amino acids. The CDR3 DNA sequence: TGCGCCAGCAGCGGACAGGGCCCCTACAATGAGCAGTTCTTC. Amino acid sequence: CASSGQGPYNEQFF.

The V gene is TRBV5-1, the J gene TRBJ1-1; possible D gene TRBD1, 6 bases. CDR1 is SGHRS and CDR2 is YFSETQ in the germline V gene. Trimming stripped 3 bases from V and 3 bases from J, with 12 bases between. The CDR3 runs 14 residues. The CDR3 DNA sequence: TGCGCCAGCAGCTGGGCAGGGGCGGACACTGAAGCTTTCTTT. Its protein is CASSWAGADTEAFF.

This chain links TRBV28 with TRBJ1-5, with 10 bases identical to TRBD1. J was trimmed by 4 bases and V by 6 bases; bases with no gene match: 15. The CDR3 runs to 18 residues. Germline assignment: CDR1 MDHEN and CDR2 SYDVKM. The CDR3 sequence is CASRNDRGPTPPNQPQHF. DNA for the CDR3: TGTGCCAGCAGAAACGACAGGGGGCCCACCCCTCCTAATCAGCCCCAGCATTTT.

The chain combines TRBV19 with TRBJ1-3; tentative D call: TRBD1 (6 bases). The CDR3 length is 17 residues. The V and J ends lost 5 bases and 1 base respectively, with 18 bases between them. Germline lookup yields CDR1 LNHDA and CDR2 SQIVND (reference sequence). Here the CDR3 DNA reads TGTGCCAGTAGTCCGCGCTACCGAGGACAGTCTGGAAACACCATATATTTT. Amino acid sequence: CASSPRYRGQSGNTIYF. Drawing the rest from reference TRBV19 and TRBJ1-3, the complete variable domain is DGGITQSPKYLFRKEGQNVTLSCEQNLNHDAMYWYRQDPGQGLRLIYYSQIVNDFQKGDIAEGYSVSREKKESFPLTVTSAQKNPTAFYLCASSPRYRGQSGNTIYFGEGSWLTVV.

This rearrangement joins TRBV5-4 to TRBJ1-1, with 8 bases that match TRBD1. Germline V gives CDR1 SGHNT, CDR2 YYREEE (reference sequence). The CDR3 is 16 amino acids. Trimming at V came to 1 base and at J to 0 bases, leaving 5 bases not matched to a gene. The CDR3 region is CASSLPQQGVNTEAFF. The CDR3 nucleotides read TGTGCCAGCAGCTTGCCCCAACAGGGGGTGAACACTGAAGCTTTCTTT. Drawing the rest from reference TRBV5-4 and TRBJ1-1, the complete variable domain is ETGVTQSPTHLIKTRGQQVTLRCSSQSGHNTVSWYQQALGQGPQFIFQYYREEENGRGNFPPRFSGLQFPNYSSELNVNALELDDSALYLCASSLPQQGVNTEAFFGQGTRLTVV.

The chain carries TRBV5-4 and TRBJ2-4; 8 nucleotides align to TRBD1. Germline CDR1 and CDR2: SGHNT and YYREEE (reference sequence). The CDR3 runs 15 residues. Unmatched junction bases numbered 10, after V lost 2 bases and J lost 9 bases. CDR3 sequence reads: CASSLAGQGSSIQYF. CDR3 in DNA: TGTGCCAGCAGCTTAGCCGGACAGGGTAGTAGCATTCAGTACTTC.

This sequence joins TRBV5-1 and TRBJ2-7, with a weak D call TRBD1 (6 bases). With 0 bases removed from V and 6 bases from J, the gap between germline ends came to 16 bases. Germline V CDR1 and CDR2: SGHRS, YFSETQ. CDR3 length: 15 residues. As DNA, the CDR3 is TGCGCCAGCAGCTTGGTGCGGACAGAGGCCAGCGAGCAGTACTTC. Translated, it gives CASSLVRTEASEQYF.

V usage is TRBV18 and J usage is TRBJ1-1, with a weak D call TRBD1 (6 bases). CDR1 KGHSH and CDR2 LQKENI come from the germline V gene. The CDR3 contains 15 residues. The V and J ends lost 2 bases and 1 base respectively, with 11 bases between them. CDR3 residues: CASSPSRGTNTEAFF. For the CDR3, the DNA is TGTGCCAGCTCACCATCGAGGGGGACGAACACTGAAGCTTTCTTT. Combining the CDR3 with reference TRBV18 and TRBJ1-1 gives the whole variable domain NAGVMQNPRHLVRRRGQEARLRCSPMKGHSHVYWYRQLPEEGLKFMVYLQKENIIDESGMPKERFSAEFPKEGPSILRIQQVVRGDSAAYFCASSPSRGTNTEAFFGQGTRLTVV.

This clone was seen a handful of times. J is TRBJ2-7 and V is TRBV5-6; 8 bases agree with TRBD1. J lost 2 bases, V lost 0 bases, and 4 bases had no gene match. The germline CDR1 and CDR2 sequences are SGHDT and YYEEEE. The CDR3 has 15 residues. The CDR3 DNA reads TGTGCCAGCAGCTTGGCAGGGACAGGAGCCTACGAGCAGTACTTC. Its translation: CASSLAGTGAYEQYF.

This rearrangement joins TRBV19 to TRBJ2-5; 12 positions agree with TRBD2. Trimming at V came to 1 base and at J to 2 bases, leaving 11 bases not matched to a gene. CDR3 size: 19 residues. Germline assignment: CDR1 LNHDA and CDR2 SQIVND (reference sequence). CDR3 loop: CASSIGPGTSGRTQETQYF. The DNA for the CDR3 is TGTGCCAGTAGTATAGGCCCGGGCACTAGCGGGAGGACTCAAGAGACCCAGTACTTC.

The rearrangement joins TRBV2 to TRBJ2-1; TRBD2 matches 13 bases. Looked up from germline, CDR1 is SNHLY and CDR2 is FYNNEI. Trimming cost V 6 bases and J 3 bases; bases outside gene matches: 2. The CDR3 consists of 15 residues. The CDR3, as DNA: TGTGCCAGCAGGGGACTAGCGGGGAACTACAATGAGCAGTTCTTC. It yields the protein CASRGLAGNYNEQFF. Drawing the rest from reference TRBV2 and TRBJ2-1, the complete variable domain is EPEVTQTPSHQVTQMGQEVILRCVPISNHLYFYWYRQILGQKVEFLVSFYNNEISEKSEIFDDQFSVERPDGSNFTLKIRSTKLEDSAMYFCASRGLAGNYNEQFFGPGTRLTVL.

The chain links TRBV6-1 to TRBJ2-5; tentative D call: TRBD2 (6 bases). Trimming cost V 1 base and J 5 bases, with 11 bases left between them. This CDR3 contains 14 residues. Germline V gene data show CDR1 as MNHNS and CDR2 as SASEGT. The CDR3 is CASSEGGGGETQYF. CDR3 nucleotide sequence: TGTGCCAGCAGTGAAGGCGGTGGGGGGGAGACCCAGTACTTC.

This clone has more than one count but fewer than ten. CDR3 sequence reads: CASRPGQAIGGELFF. The DNA for the CDR3 is TGTGCCAGCAGACCGGGACAGGCCATAGGGGGGGAGCTGTTTTTT. The V gene is TRBV27, the J gene TRBJ2-2; 8 bases are shared with TRBD1. V lost 6 bases and J lost 8; bases outside the gene matches: 11. This CDR3 comprises 15 residues. Germline values: CDR1 MNHEY, CDR2 SMNVEV (reference sequence).

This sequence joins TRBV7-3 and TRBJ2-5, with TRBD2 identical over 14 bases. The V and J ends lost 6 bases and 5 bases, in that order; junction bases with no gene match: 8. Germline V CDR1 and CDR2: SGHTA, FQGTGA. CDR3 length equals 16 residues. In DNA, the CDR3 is TGTGCCAGCAGTCCCGAGGGACTAGCGGGGGTGGAGACCCAGTACTTC. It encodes CASSPEGLAGVETQYF.

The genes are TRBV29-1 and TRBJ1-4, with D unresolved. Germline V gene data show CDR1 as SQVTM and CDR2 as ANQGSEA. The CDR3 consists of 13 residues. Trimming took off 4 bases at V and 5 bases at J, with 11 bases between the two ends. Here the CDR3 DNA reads TGCAGCGTTGTCAGCGGGATAAATGAAAAACTGTTTTTT. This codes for CSVVSGINEKLFF.

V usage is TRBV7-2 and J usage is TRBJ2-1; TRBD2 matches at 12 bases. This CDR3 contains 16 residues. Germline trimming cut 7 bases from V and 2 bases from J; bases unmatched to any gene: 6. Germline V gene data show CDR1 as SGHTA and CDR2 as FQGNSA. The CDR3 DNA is TGTGCCAGCACCCGCGGACTAGCGGGACCCTACAATGAGCAGTTCTTC. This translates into CASTRGLAGPYNEQFF.

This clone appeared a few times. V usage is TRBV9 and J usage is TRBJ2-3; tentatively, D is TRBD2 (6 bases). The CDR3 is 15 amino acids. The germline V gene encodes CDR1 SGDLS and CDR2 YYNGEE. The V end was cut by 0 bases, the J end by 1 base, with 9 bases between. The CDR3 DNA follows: TGTGCCAGCAGCGTAGGAGGACTACGCACAGATACGCAGTATTTT. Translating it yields CASSVGGLRTDTQYF.

The DNA of the CDR3 is TGTGCCAGCAGCTTGGGCGGGTACGAGCAGTACTTC. Encoded protein: CASSLGGYEQYF. The V and J genes are TRBV5-6 and TRBJ2-7; D is perhaps TRBD2 (5 bases). The CDR3 runs to 12 residues. Looked up from germline, CDR1 is SGHDT and CDR2 is YYEEEE. Between the trimmed V and J ends, which lost 0 bases and 4 bases, there was a span of 5 bases.

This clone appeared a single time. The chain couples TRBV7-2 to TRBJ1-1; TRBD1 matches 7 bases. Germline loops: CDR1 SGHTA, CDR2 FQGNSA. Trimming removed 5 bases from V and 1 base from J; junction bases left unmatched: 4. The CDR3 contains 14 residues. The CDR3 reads CASSPTGPNTEAFF. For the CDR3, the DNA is TGTGCCAGCAGCCCGACAGGGCCGAACACTGAAGCTTTCTTT.

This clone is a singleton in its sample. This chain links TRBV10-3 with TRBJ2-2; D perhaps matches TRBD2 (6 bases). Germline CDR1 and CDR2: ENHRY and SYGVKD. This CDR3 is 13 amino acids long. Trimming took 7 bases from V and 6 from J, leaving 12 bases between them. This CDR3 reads CAITRDLPGELFF. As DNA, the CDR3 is TGTGCCATCACCAGGGACTTACCCGGGGAGCTGTTTTTT.

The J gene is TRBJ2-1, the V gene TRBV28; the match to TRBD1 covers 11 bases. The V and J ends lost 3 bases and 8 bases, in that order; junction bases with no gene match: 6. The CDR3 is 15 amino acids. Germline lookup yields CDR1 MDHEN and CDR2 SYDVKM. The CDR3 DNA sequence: TGTGCCAGCAGTTTTCCCGGGACAGGGGGTCATGAGCAGTTCTTC. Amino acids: CASSFPGTGGHEQFF.

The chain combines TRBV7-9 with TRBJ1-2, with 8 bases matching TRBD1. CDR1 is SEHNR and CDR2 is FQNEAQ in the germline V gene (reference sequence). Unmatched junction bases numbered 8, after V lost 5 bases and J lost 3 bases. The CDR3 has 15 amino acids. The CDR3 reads CASSPRTGKDYGYTF. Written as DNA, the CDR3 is TGTGCCAGCAGCCCGCGGACAGGGAAGGACTATGGCTACACCTTC. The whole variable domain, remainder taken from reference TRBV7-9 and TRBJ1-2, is DTGVSQNPRHKITKRGQNVTFRCDPISEHNRLYWYRQTLGQGPEFLTYFQNEAQLEKSRLLSDRFSAERPKGSFSTLEIQRTEQGDSAMYLCASSPRTGKDYGYTFGSGTRLTVV.

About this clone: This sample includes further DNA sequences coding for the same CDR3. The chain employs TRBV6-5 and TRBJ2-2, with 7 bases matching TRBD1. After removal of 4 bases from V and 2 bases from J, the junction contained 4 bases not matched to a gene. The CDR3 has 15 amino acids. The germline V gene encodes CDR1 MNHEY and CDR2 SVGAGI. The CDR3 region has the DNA TGTGCCAGCAGTTCCAACAGGGGAAACACCGGGGAGCTGTTTTTT. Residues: CASSSNRGNTGELFF.

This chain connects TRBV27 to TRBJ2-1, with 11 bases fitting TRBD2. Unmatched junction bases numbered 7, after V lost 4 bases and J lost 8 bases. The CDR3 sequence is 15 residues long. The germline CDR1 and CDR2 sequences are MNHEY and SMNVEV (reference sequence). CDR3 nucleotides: TGTGCCAGCAGTTATAGCGGGAGGGCGGGGGATGAGCAGTTCTTC. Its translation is CASSYSGRAGDEQFF.

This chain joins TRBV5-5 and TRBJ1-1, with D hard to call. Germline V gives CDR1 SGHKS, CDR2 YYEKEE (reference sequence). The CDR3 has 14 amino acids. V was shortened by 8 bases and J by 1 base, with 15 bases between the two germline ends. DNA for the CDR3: TGTGCCAGTCGTAAGAGATTTGAGAACACTGAAGCTTTCTTT. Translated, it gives CASRKRFENTEAFF.

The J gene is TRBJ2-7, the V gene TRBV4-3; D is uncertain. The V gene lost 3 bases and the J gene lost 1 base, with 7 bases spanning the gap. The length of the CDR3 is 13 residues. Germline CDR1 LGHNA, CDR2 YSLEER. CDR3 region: CASSQSTSYEQYF. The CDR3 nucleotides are TGCGCCAGCAGCCAGAGTACGTCCTACGAGCAGTACTTC.

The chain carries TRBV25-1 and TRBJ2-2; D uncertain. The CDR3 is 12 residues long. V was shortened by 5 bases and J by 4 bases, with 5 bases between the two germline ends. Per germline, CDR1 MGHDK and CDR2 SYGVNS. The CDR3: CASSRITGELFF. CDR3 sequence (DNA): TGTGCCAGCAGTCGTATCACCGGGGAGCTGTTTTTT.

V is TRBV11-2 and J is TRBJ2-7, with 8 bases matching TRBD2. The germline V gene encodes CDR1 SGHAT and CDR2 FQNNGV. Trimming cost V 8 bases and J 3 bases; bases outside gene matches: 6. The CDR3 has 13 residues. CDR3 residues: CASEVAGLYEQYF. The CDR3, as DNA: TGTGCCAGCGAGGTAGCGGGGCTCTACGAGCAGTACTTC.

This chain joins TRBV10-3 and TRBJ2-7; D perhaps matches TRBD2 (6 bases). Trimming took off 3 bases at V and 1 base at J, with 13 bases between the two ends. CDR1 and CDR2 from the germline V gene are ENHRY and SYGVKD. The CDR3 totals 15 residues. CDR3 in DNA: TGTGCCATCAGTGATGGTGGGAGGACTTCCTACGAGCAGTACTTC. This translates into CAISDGGRTSYEQYF.

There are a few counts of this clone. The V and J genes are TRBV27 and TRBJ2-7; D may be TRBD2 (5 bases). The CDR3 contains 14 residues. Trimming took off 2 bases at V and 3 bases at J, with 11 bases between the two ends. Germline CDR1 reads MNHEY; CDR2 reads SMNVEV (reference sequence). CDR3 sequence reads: CASSLQLDNYEQYF. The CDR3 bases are TGTGCCAGCAGTTTACAACTAGACAACTACGAGCAGTACTTC.